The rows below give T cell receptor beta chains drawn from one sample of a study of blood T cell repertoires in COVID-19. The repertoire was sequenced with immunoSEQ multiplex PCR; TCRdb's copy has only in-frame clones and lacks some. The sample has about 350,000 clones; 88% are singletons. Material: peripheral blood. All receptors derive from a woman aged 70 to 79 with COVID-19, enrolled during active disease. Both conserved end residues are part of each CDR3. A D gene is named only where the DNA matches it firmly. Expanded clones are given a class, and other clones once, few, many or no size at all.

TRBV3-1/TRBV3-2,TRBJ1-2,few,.,CASSQHAGAGYTF,TGTGCCAGCAGCCAACACGCAGGGGCTGGCTACACCTTC
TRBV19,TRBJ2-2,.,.,CASTPGGGIPGELFF,TGTGCCAGTACCCCGGGAGGGGGCATACCCGGGGAGCTGTTTTTT
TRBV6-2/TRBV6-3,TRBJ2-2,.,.,CASSSWATGELFF,TGTGCCAGCAGTTCGTGGGCCACCGGGGAGCTGTTTTTT
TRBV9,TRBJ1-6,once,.,CASSPKGAGVSPLHF,TGTGCCAGCAGCCCCAAAGGGGCAGGGGTTTCACCCCTCCACTTT
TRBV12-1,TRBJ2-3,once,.,CAAGGYKGGTDTQYF,TGTGCCGCGGGGGGGTATAAGGGAGGCACAGATACGCAGTATTTT
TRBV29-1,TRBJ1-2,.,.,CSVEDRGEKGYGYTF,TGCAGCGTTGAAGATCGTGGGGAGAAGGGCTATGGCTACACCTTC
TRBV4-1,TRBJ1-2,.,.,CASSQGPGRESSGYTF,TGCGCCAGCAGCCAAGGTCCCGGGAGGGAAAGTTCCGGCTACACCTTC
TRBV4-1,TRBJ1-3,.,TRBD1,CASSQPTGGNTIYF,TGCGCCAGCAGCCAACCGACAGGGGGAAACACCATATATTTT
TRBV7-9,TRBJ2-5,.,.,CASSQGGDRGETQYF,TGTGCCAGCAGCCAAGGTGGGGATAGGGGAGAGACCCAGTACTTC
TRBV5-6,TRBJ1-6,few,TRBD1,CASSQVGQGSISLHF,TGTGCCAGCAGCCAGGTCGGACAGGGGTCAATATCCCTCCACTTT
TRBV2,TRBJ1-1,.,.,CASSEGTPANTEAFF,TGTGCCAGCAGTGAGGGGACACCAGCGAACACTGAAGCTTTCTTT
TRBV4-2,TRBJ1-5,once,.,CATDTAAGQPQHF,TGTGCCACGGACACGGCCGCCGGGCAGCCCCAGCATTTT
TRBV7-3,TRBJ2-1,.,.,CASSKTSGPYNEQFF,TGTGCCAGCAGCAAGACTAGTGGGCCCTACAATGAGCAGTTCTTC
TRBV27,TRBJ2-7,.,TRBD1,CASSLGAGGREQYF,TGTGCCAGCAGTTTGGGGGCAGGGGGCAGGGAGCAGTACTTC
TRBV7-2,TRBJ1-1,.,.,CASSLGAENTEAFF,TGTGCCAGCAGCCTGGGGGCGGAGAACACTGAAGCTTTCTTT
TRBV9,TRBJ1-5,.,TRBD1,CASSPQTGGGPQHF,TGTGCCAGCAGCCCACAGACAGGGGGGGGGCCCCAGCATTTT
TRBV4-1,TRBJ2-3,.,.,CASSQFETGGISSTDTQYF,TGCGCCAGCAGCCAGTTTGAGACAGGTGGGATTTCTAGCACAGATACGCAGTATTTT
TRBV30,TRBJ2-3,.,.,CAWSVPPPGLRLGTDTQYF,TGTGCCTGGAGTGTACCCCCCCCTGGACTTCGGCTTGGCACAGATACGCAGTATTTT
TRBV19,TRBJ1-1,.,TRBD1,CASNHGTENTEAFF,TGTGCCAGCAACCACGGGACAGAGAACACTGAAGCTTTCTTT
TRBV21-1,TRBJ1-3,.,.,CASSITGGLGNTIYF,TGTGCCAGCAGCATTACAGGGGGATTAGGAAACACCATATATTTT
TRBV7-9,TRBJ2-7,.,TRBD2,CASSLAGTDEYF,TGTGCCAGCAGCCTAGCGGGGACAGATGAGTACTTC
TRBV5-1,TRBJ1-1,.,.,CASSYGQLNTEAFF,TGCGCCAGCAGCTACGGACAGTTGAACACTGAAGCTTTCTTT
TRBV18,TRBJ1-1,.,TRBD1,CASSPPTGANTEAFF,TGTGCCAGCTCACCACCGACAGGGGCGAACACTGAAGCTTTCTTT
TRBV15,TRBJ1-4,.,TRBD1,CATSRGQTNEKLFF,TGTGCCACCAGCAGGGGACAGACTAATGAAAAACTGTTTTTT
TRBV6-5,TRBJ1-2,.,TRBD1,CASSRPGQGSDGYTF,TGTGCCAGCAGTCGCCCGGGACAGGGATCAGATGGCTACACCTTC
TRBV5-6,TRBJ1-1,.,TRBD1,CASSNDRANTEAFF,TGTGCCAGCAGCAACGACAGGGCGAACACTGAAGCTTTCTTT
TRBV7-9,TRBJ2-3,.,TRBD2,CASTPAIAGKTDTQYF,TGTGCCAGCACCCCCGCGATAGCGGGGAAGACAGATACGCAGTATTTT
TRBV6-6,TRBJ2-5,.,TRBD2,CASKPSGGAGVETQYF,TGTGCCAGCAAGCCTAGCGGGGGGGCCGGTGTGGAGACCCAGTACTTC
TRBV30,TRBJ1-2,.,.,CAGGVYGGYTF,TGTGCCGGAGGGGTATACGGTGGCTACACCTTC
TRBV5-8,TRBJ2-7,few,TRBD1,CASSPDRVRYEQYF,TGTGCCAGCAGCCCAGACAGGGTTCGCTACGAGCAGTACTTC
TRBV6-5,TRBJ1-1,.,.,CASSYSGENTEAFF,TGTGCCAGCAGTTATTCCGGGGAGAACACTGAAGCTTTCTTT
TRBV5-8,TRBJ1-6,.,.,CASGQYGQSPLHF,TGTGCCAGCGGTCAATACGGTCAATCACCCCTCCACTTT
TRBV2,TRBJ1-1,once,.,CASSVAGGGVNTEAFF,TGTGCCAGCAGTGTGGCAGGTGGAGGGGTGAACACTGAAGCTTTCTTT
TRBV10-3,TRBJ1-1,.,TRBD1,CAISSPGQITEAFF,TGTGCCATCAGTAGCCCGGGACAGATCACTGAAGCTTTCTTT
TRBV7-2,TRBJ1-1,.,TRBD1,CASSAQGAGTEAFF,TGTGCCAGCAGCGCCCAGGGGGCCGGCACTGAAGCTTTCTTT
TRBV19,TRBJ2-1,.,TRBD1,CASSIGTTGNNEQFF,TGTGCCAGTAGTATTGGTACGACAGGGAACAATGAGCAGTTCTTC
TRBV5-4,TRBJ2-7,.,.,CASSLGGGDAYEQYF,TGTGCCAGCAGCTTGGGAGGGGGGGACGCCTACGAGCAGTACTTC
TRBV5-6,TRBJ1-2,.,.,CASSLESSFYTF,TGTGCCAGCAGCTTGGAGAGTTCCTTCTACACCTTC
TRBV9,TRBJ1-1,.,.,CASSVDSSGMANTEAFF,TGTGCCAGCAGCGTAGATAGCTCAGGGATGGCGAACACTGAAGCTTTCTTT
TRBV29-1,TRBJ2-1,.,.,CSVEEQDNNEQFF,TGCAGCGTTGAAGAACAGGACAACAATGAGCAGTTCTTC
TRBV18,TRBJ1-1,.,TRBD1,CASSPKQGGNTEAFF,TGTGCCAGCTCACCGAAACAGGGGGGTAACACTGAAGCTTTCTTT
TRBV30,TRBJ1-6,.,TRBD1,CAWRGKPGGHNSPLHF,TGTGCCTGGAGGGGGAAGCCAGGGGGCCATAATTCACCCCTCCACTTT
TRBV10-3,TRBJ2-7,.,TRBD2,CAISRLSGGPNEQYF,TGTGCCATCAGTCGTCTTAGCGGGGGGCCCAACGAGCAGTACTTC
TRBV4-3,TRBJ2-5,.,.,CASSQDWGDEETQYF,TGCGCCAGCAGCCAAGATTGGGGGGACGAAGAGACCCAGTACTTC
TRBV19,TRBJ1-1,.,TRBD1,CASSILGQGDTEAFF,TGTGCCAGTAGTATATTAGGACAGGGCGACACTGAAGCTTTCTTT
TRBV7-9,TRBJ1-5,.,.,CASSLAGGGPGDQPQHF,TGTGCCAGCAGCTTAGCGGGGGGAGGGCCCGGCGATCAGCCCCAGCATTTT
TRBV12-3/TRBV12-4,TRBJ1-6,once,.,CASAQGNSPLHF,TGTGCCAGCGCACAGGGCAATTCACCCCTCCACTTT
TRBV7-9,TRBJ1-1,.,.,CASSFGQTDMNTEAFF,TGTGCCAGCAGCTTTGGTCAGACGGACATGAACACTGAAGCTTTCTTT